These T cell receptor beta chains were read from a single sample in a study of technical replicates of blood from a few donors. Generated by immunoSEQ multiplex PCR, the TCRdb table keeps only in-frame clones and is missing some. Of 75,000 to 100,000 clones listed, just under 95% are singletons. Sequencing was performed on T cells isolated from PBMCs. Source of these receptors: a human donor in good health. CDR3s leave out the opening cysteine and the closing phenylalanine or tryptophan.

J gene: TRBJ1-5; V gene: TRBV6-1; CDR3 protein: ASSDETGDSNQPQH
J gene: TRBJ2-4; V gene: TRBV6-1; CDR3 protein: ASSDGGTKY
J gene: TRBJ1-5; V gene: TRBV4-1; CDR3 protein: ASSQGSGGDQPQH
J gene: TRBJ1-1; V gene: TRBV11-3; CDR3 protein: ASRPPPTPLGGSEAF
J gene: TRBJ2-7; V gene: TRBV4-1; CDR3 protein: ASSQIRLAVSSYEQY
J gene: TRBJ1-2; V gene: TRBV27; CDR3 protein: ASRRDRGPHGYT
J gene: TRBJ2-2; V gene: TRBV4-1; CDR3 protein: ASSQVAGEGLGELF
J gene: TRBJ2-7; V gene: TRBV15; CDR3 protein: ATSREADSSYEQY
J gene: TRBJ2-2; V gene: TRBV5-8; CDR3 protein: ATNRGPGTGELF
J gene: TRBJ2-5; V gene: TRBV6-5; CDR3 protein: ASKALGETQY
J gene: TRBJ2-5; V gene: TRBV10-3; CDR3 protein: AISESGLADGPFQETQY
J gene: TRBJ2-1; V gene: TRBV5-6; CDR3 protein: ASSLVPTGGEQF
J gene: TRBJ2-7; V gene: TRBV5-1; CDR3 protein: ASSLDVTGTRLSYEQY
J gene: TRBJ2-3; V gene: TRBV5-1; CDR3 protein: ASSKLEGTDTQY
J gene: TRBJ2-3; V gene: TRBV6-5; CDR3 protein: ASSTGTSTDTQY
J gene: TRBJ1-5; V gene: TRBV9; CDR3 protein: ASSVGGEGNQPQH
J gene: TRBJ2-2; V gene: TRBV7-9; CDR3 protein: ASSPVAGANTGELF
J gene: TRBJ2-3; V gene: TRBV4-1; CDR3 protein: ASSQTGQGKTDTQY
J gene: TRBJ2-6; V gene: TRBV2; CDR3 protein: ASSARTARSGANVLT
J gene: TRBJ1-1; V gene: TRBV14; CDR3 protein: ASSQDTRNTEAF
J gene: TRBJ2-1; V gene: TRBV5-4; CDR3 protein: ASSSGQVVLNEQF
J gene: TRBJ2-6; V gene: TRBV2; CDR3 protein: ASSTSTKGAGANVLT
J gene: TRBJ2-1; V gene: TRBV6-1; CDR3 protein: ASSTGTSGYNEQF
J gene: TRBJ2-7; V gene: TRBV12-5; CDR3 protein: ASGLSGSYEQY
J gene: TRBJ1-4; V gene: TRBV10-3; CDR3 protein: AISAGTGSVEKLF
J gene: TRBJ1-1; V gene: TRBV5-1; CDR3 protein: ASSFGTGNTEAF
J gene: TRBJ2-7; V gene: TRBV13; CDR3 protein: ASSPQGGSGSYEQY
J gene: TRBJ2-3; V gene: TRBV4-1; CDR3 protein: ASSQDRVTDTQY
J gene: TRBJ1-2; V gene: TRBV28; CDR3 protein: ASSRTGVYGYT
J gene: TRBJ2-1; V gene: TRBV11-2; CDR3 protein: ASSHPSGRAGEQF
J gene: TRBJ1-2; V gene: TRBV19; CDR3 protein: ASSTRPSTRGGYT